This T cell receptor beta chain was recovered during a study of blood T cell repertoires in COVID-19. Profiling relied on immunoSEQ multiplex PCR, and the TCRdb table lists in-frame clones only, not all of them. The sample consists of 100,000 to 150,000 clones, 86% of them appearing once. This CDR3 contains 15 residues. Trimming removed 8 bases at V and 4 bases at J, with 16 bases between. CDR1 is SGDLS and CDR2 is YYNGEE in the germline V gene. This receptor was identified in a human donor in a cohort sampled during active COVID-19. The chain couples TRBV9 to TRBJ2-6, with a tentative D call TRBD1 (6 bases). Sequencing used peripheral blood. The CDR3 here is CASTSLGGGANVLTF. In nucleotides, the CDR3 is TGTGCCAGTACTTCTTTAGGGGGAGGGGCCAACGTCCTGACTTTC.